The 26 T cell receptor beta chains below come from one sample, sequenced in a study of blood T cells in healthy people across ages. The use of a sample-barcoded 5' primer and a J-beta primer mix characterized a second PCR of about 7 to 12 cycles. TCRdb re-analysed the 5' RACE reads in MiXCR, keeping a single row per CDR3 protein. In the table there are 1,500,000 or so distinct CDR3 sequences, around 59% of which are singletons. The specimen was blood. The receptors were sampled from a man in his late teens or twenties in good health.

A few counts support this clonotype. The chain carries TRBV12-3 or TRBV12-4 and TRBJ2-1; 12 nucleotides match TRBD2. The CDR3 covers 15 residues. The J segment lost 6 bases and the V segment lost 8 bases, leaving 8 bases of the junction unmatched. In DNA, the CDR3 is TGTGCCAGCGGCCCGTCTAGCGGGGGGGCCAATGAGCAGTTCTTC. This gives the protein CASGPSSGGANEQFF.

This clonotype came up a few times. The chain uses TRBV6-6 and TRBJ2-1; weak D call: TRBD1 (5 bases). The CDR3 consists of 14 residues. The V and J ends lost 2 bases and 9 bases respectively, with 14 bases between them. CDR1 is MNHNY, CDR2 SVGAGI, per germline (reference sequence). CDR3 amino acids: CASSYGAMLGEQFF. The DNA of the CDR3 is TGTGCCAGCAGTTACGGGGCTATGCTGGGTGAGCAGTTCTTC.

This clonotype appeared a few times. The chain is built from TRBV18 and TRBJ2-5; no definite D call. The DNA end lines up better with TRBJ2-7; the J call may be wrong. This CDR3 contains 13 residues. The V gene's germline CDR1 is KGHSH and CDR2 LQKENI. The DNA of the CDR3 is TGTGCCAGCTCACTCAACCACGACTACGAGCAGTACTTC. Translating gives CASSLNHDYEQYF.

This clonotype was counted between two and nine times. This chain joins TRBV10-1 and TRBJ2-5, with 13 bases matching TRBD2. Germline values: CDR1 WNHNN, CDR2 SYGVQD (reference sequence). There are 19 residues in the CDR3. Germline trimming cut 2 bases from V and 5 bases from J; bases unmatched to any gene: 14. Written as DNA, the CDR3 is TGCGCCAGCAGTGAGCTGAGTTTGACTAGCGGGGGGCCCCGGGAGACCCAGTACTTC. Residues: CASSELSLTSGGPRETQYF.

The rearrangement joins TRBV10-3 to TRBJ2-3; D is unclear. Trimming removed 5 bases at V and 4 bases at J, with 4 bases between. The CDR3 totals 11 residues. Germline CDR1 reads ENHRY; CDR2 reads SYGVKD. The CDR3 sequence is CAISPADTQYF. The CDR3 nucleotides are TGTGCCATCAGTCCCGCAGATACGCAGTATTTT.

The genes are TRBV3-1 and TRBJ2-7; 8 bases agree with TRBD1. The CDR3 runs 14 residues. The trim removed 2 bases at V and 5 bases at J, leaving 5 bases unmatched. CDR1 LGHDT and CDR2 YNNKEL come from the germline V gene (reference sequence). CDR3 region: CASSQTGGRDEQYF. The DNA for the CDR3 is TGTGCCAGCAGCCAAACAGGGGGGCGGGACGAGCAGTACTTC.

About this clonotype itself: One junction end disagrees with the germline gene, perhaps due to a read error. The rearrangement joins TRBV7-2 to TRBJ1-2, with D tentatively TRBD1 (5 bases). This CDR3 comprises 13 residues. Germline values: CDR1 SGHTA, CDR2 FQGNSA. In DNA, the CDR3 is TGTGCTAGCAGCTTGGGGGTGAATAATGGCTACACCTTC. Protein product: CASSLGVNNGYTF.

The chain combines TRBV4-1 with TRBJ2-3, with a weak D call TRBD2 (6 bases). Germline V CDR1 and CDR2: MGHRA, YSYEKL. CDR3 size: 15 residues. V gave up 4 bases and J gave up 0 bases, with 11 bases separating them. CDR3 in DNA: TGCGCCAGCAGCCGGCTAGCGCCTAGCACAGATACGCAGTATTTT. It is translated as CASSRLAPSTDTQYF.

The chain carries TRBV27 and TRBJ2-5, with TRBD2 identical over 10 bases. The DNA end is more similar to TRBJ2-7, so the J call may be wrong. Germline V lookup: CDR1 MNHEY, CDR2 SMNVEV (reference sequence). There are 15 residues in the CDR3. The CDR3 sequence: CASSRAGGPNYEQYF. Written as DNA, the CDR3 is TGTGCCAGCAGTAGAGCGGGAGGGCCGAATTACGAGCAGTACTTC.

This clonotype was counted at least ten times. The chain combines TRBV5-4 with TRBJ2-3, with 7 bases fitting TRBD2. Trimming took 2 bases from V and 0 from J; bases not matched to a gene: 6. The CDR3 is 16 amino acids. Germline V gives CDR1 SGHNT, CDR2 YYREEE (reference sequence). In DNA form, the CDR3 reads TGTGCCAGCAGCTTCCGACTAGCAGCTAGCACAGATACGCAGTATTTT. Its protein product is CASSFRLAASTDTQYF.

The chain has TRBV20-1 and TRBJ1-6; D is perhaps TRBD1 (5 bases). Trimming pared 3 bases from V and 9 bases from J, leaving 12 bases between. The CDR3 loop spans 13 amino acids. Germline-derived CDR1 and CDR2 are DFQATT and SNEGSKA (reference sequence). CDR3 DNA: TGCAGTGCTAGTTGGCAGGGTGGTTCACCCCTCCACTTT. The encoded protein is CSASWQGGSPLHF.

This clonotype was seen more than once but under ten times. The chain couples TRBV7-2 to TRBJ2-7; possible D gene TRBD1, 6 bases. CDR1 is SGHTA and CDR2 is FQGNSA in the germline V gene. The length of the CDR3 is 16 residues. Deletions cut 4 bases from V and 3 bases from J, with 19 bases between. The CDR3 sequence: CASSSPGTKGLYEQYF. CDR3 bases: TGTGCCAGCAGCTCGCCGGGGACAAAGGGGCTCTACGAGCAGTACTTC.

This clonotype was counted a few times. The V call is TRBV7-2, the J call TRBJ1-6; 9 bases are shared with TRBD1. This CDR3 is built from 15 residues. Per the germline V gene, CDR1 is SGHTA and CDR2 is FQGNSA. The J segment lost 7 bases and the V segment lost 7 bases, leaving 8 bases of the junction unmatched. The CDR3 DNA reads as TGTGCCAGCACCCCTGGGACAGGGAGGAATTCACCCCTCCACTTT. Translating it yields CASTPGTGRNSPLHF.

This clonotype appeared a single time. The rearrangement joins TRBV28 to TRBJ1-1; D is possibly TRBD1 (5 bases). The germline V gene encodes CDR1 MDHEN and CDR2 SYDVKM. This CDR3 spans 16 amino acids. The V gene lost 5 bases and the J gene lost 1 base, with 17 bases spanning the gap. The CDR3 loop reads CASSQYLGTANTEAFF. The CDR3 nucleotides are TGTGCCAGCAGTCAGTATCTAGGGACGGCGAACACTGAAGCTTTCTTT.

The chain carries TRBV7-9 and TRBJ1-1, with D possibly being TRBD1 (5 bases). This CDR3 comprises 12 residues. From germline, CDR1 is SEHNR and CDR2 FQNEAQ (reference sequence). The V end lost 3 bases, the J end lost 6 bases, and 8 bases lay between the germline ends. In DNA, the CDR3 is TGTGCCAGCAGCTTGGGGGAAGCTGAAGCTTTCTTT. Translating gives CASSLGEAEAFF.

This clonotype appeared a few times. This chain links TRBV4-1 with TRBJ1-2; the D gene is possibly TRBD1 (5 bases). The germline V gene has CDR1 MGHRA and CDR2 YSYEKL. The CDR3 is 15 residues long. The germline V and J ends were trimmed by 5 bases and 2 bases, with 15 bases remaining between them. CDR3 sequence: CASSSAGTSNYGYTF. In nucleotides, the CDR3 is TGCGCCAGCAGCTCCGCAGGGACTTCGAACTATGGCTACACCTTC.

J is TRBJ1-2 and V is TRBV5-6; tentatively, D is TRBD1 (5 bases). Germline CDR1 is SGHDT and CDR2 is YYEEEE. The CDR3 sequence is 14 residues long. The ends were cut back, 4 bases at V and 4 bases at J, with 14 bases in the middle. CDR3 sequence (DNA): TGTGCCAGCAGCGTTTCAGGGTCCGGCTATGGCTACACCTTC. Protein product: CASSVSGSGYGYTF.

The rearrangement links TRBV9 to TRBJ2-5; D is unclear. The CDR3 is 14 amino acids. CDR1 is SGDLS and CDR2 is YYNGEE in the germline V gene. V shed 3 bases and J shed 5 bases, with 14 bases lying between them. CDR3 nucleotides: TGTGCCAGCAGCGCCCTTATGTCGACGGAGACCCAGTACTTC. Protein sequence: CASSALMSTETQYF.

This clonotype was recorded at least ten times. The J gene is TRBJ1-1, the V gene TRBV12-3 or TRBV12-4; D is unclear. Trimming removed 7 bases from V and 7 bases from J, with 19 bases in between. This CDR3 comprises 14 residues. The DNA of the CDR3 is TGTGCCAGCAACCTGGACGGAAGTGCGTTTGAAGCTTTCTTT. It translates to CASNLDGSAFEAFF.

DNA for the CDR3: TGTGCCAGCGGGTCCGGGACAGGCGGAGAAAAACTGTTTTTT. It is translated as CASGSGTGGEKLFF. The rearrangement links TRBV9 to TRBJ1-4; TRBD1 agrees at 8 bases. CDR1 and CDR2 (germline): SGDLS, YYNGEE. V lost 7 bases to trimming and J lost 8 bases; unmatched junction nucleotides: 10. This CDR3 has 14 residues.

This clonotype was detected a few times. The CDR3 DNA follows: TGTGCCAGCAGTAACGGGACTAGCGGGAGTGAGACCCAGTACTTC. Translation: CASSNGTSGSETQYF. V usage is TRBV12-3 or TRBV12-4 and J usage is TRBJ2-5; 14 bases align to TRBD2. This CDR3 has 15 residues. V lost 5 bases, J lost 5 bases, and 4 bases stayed unmatched.

This clonotype turned up a few times. This sequence joins TRBV18 and TRBJ2-3; D call uncertain. The CDR3 has 12 residues. The germline V gene encodes CDR1 KGHSH and CDR2 LQKENI. Trimming cost V 8 bases and J 5 bases, with 11 bases left between them. In nucleotides, the CDR3 is TGTGCCAGCGCGACTCGAAGAGATACGCAGTATTTT. Its protein product is CASATRRDTQYF.

The rearrangement uses TRBV6-5 and TRBJ2-7; D gene ambiguous. V was shortened by 0 bases and J by 5 bases, with 23 bases between the two germline ends. This CDR3 has 18 amino acids. The germline CDR1 and CDR2 sequences are MNHEY and SVGAGI. CDR3 in amino acids: CASSYSIRMDRAGHEQYF. The CDR3 DNA sequence: TGTGCCAGCAGTTACTCGATCAGGATGGATCGAGCTGGCCACGAGCAGTACTTC.

This clonotype was detected only a few times. This rearrangement joins TRBV12-3 or TRBV12-4 to TRBJ2-1, with TRBD2 matching 8 bases. The CDR3 length is 14 residues. After removal of 6 bases from V and 6 bases from J, the junction contained 7 bases not matched to a gene. The CDR3 here is CASSPPGLVNEQFF. For the CDR3, the DNA is TGTGCCAGCAGCCCCCCGGGACTAGTCAATGAGCAGTTCTTC.

This clonotype was counted a few times. The chain couples TRBV5-1 to TRBJ1-4; no definite D call. The CDR3 loop spans 16 amino acids. Trimming took 0 bases from V and 4 from J, leaving 13 bases between them. CDR1 and CDR2 (germline): SGHRS, YFSETQ. The CDR3 is CASSLEGGGFNEKLFF. The CDR3 DNA sequence: TGCGCCAGCAGCTTGGAGGGAGGTGGTTTTAATGAAAAACTGTTTTTT.

The V and J genes are TRBV7-2 and TRBJ2-3, with 8 positions matching TRBD2. The CDR3 length is 17 residues. Germline assignment: CDR1 SGHTA and CDR2 FQGNSA. The J segment lost 2 bases and the V segment lost 1 base, leaving 8 bases of the junction unmatched. The CDR3 DNA reads TGTGCCAGCAGCTTAGTAGGGGCGGGGGGCCCCACAGATACGCAGTATTTT. Translation: CASSLVGAGGPTDTQYF.